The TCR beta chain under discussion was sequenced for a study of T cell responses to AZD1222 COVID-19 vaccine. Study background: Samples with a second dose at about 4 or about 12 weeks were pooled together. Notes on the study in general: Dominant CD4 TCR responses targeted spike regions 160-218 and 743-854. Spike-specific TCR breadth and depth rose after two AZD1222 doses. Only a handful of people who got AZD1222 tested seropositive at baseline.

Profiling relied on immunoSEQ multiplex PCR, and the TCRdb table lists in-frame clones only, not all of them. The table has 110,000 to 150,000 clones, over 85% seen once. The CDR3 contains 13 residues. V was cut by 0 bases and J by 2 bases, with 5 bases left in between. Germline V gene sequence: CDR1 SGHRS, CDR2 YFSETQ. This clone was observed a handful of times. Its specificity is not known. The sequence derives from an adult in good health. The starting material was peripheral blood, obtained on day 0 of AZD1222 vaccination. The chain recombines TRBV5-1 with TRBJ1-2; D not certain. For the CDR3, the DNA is TGCGCCAGCAGCTTGGACGGGAACTATGGCTACACCTTC. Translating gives CASSLDGNYGYTF.